This T cell receptor beta chain was found in a study of CD8+CD57+ T cells in acquired aplastic anemia. Background on the study: Roughly 3 ug was the average amount of DNA from sorted CD4+ and CD8+ cells. Findings of the study overall: Patients and controls turned out to have twenty-nine CD8+ CDR3 sequences in common. Patients showed no significant difference from controls in CD8+ Simpson's diversity.

The CDR3 spans 14 residues. V dropped 5 bases and J dropped 4; count of bases not matched to a gene: 7. Germline values: CDR1 SGHTA, CDR2 FQGNSA. This clonotype was detected a few times. Its antigen is not known. Investigators profiled TCR beta VDJ and CDR3 from genomic DNA template. TCRdb itself ran the reads through MiXCR, one entry per CDR3 protein. The sample gives some 290,000 distinct CDR3 sequences, approximately 57% of which show up once; 7.5% to 9% is in the top ten. Sequencing was done on a sample of sorted CD4+, CD8+, or CD8+CD57+ T cells (not recorded which) from PBMCs. This TCR was recovered from a human donor with severe aplastic anemia or a healthy control (not recorded which). This chain connects TRBV7-2 to TRBJ1-2; 7 bases align to TRBD1. This CDR3 reads CASSPPDRLYGYTF. The DNA of the CDR3 is TGTGCCAGCAGCCCACCGGACAGGCTCTATGGCTACACCTTC.